This is a list of T cell receptor beta chains from one sample in a study of OX40 agonist ivuxolimab in advanced cancers. Repertoires were generated with immunoSEQ multiplex PCR, while TCRdb's copy carries only in-frame clones and drops some. The table shows tens of thousands of clones, with around 92% occurring only once. The specimen comprised CD4+ or CD8+ T cells sorted from blood, sampled in a trial of the OX40 agonist ivuxolimab. All receptors come from an adult with an advanced solid tumor such as melanoma, head and neck, liver or kidney cancer. CDR3s include the opening cysteine and the closing phenylalanine or tryptophan. The D gene is left open where the match is weak. Only part of the rows carry a size: once, few, many, or a class if the clone is expanded.

v_call	clone_size	j_call	d_call	cdr3_aa	cdr3_nt
TRBV18	-	TRBJ1-1	-	CASSPHRDTEAFF	TGTGCCAGCTCACCCCACAGGGACACTGAAGCTTTCTTT
TRBV18	-	TRBJ1-5	TRBD1	CASSPGTASYSNQPQHF	TGTGCCAGCTCGCCCGGGACAGCTTCTTACAGCAATCAGCCCCAGCATTTT
TRBV10-3	-	TRBJ2-1	TRBD2	CAIKDSSGSSYNEQFF	TGTGCCATCAAGGATTCTAGCGGAAGCTCCTACAATGAGCAGTTCTTC
TRBV5-1	-	TRBJ2-1	TRBD1	CASSLQGALSDEQFF	TGCGCCAGCAGCTTACAGGGGGCTTTATCGGATGAGCAGTTCTTC
TRBV9	-	TRBJ1-4	-	CASSVGGPEKLFF	TGTGCCAGCAGCGTAGGGGGTCCAGAAAAACTGTTTTTT
TRBV27	-	TRBJ2-2	TRBD2	CASSLLAGVVSGELFF	TGTGCCAGCAGTCTTCTAGCGGGAGTGGTTAGCGGGGAGCTGTTTTTT
TRBV7-9	once	TRBJ2-2	-	CASSLALNTGELFF	TGTGCCAGCAGCTTAGCGTTGAACACCGGGGAGCTGTTTTTT
TRBV5-4	-	TRBJ2-3	-	CASSLARSTDTQYF	TGTGCCAGCAGCTTGGCCAGAAGCACAGATACGCAGTATTTT
TRBV4-1	-	TRBJ2-3	TRBD2	CASQRVLAGGFDTQYF	TGCGCCTCCCAGCGGGTCCTAGCGGGAGGGTTTGATACGCAGTATTTT
TRBV28	-	TRBJ1-2	-	CASSFLAAPPYRGYGYTF	TGTGCCAGCAGTTTCTTGGCAGCTCCCCCCTACCGAGGCTATGGCTACACCTTC
TRBV29-1	-	TRBJ2-3	-	CSVLLDSSTDTQYF	TGCAGCGTTCTACTAGACTCTAGCACAGATACGCAGTATTTT
TRBV19	few	TRBJ1-1	-	CASSIHLNTEAFF	TGTGCCAGTAGTATTCACCTGAACACTGAAGCTTTCTTT
TRBV21-1	once	TRBJ2-1	-	CASSKVRVCEQFF	TGTGCCAGCAGCAAAGTTCGGGTGTGTGAGCAGTTCTTC
TRBV6-6	-	TRBJ1-2	-	CASSYSSDGGYTF	TGTGCCAGCAGTTACTCGAGTGACGGCGGCTACACCTTC
TRBV9	-	TRBJ2-3	TRBD2	CASSVAPAGTDTQYF	TGTGCCAGCAGCGTAGCTCCAGCGGGAACTGATACGCAGTATTTT
TRBV19	-	TRBJ1-5	-	CASNRKGGNQPQHF	TGTGCCAGTAATCGGAAGGGAGGAAACCAGCCCCAGCATTTT
TRBV28	-	TRBJ1-6	-	CASSFSRSNSPLHF	TGTGCCAGCAGTTTTAGTCGGTCAAACTCACCCCTCCACTTT
TRBV27	-	TRBJ1-5	-	CASTGEGQGNQPQHF	TGTGCCAGCACCGGGGAAGGGCAGGGAAATCAGCCCCAGCATTTT
TRBV5-1	-	TRBJ2-2	-	CASSLAGSANTGELFF	TGCGCCAGCAGCTTGGCGGGAAGCGCGAACACCGGGGAGCTGTTTTTT
TRBV6-4	-	TRBJ2-7	-	CASRTASYEQYF	TGTGCCAGCAGGACGGCCAGCTACGAGCAGTACTTC
TRBV10-1	medium-sized	TRBJ2-1	TRBD2	CASSFSGRNEQFF	TGCGCCAGCAGCTTTAGCGGGAGGAATGAGCAGTTCTTC
TRBV30	-	TRBJ2-5	-	CAWSVTAPGAQYF	TGTGCCTGGAGTGTAACAGCGCCCGGGGCCCAGTACTTC
TRBV11-2	-	TRBJ1-2	-	CASSLIVGAANYGYTF	TGTGCCAGCAGCTTAATTGTGGGGGCGGCTAACTATGGCTACACCTTC
TRBV6-5	-	TRBJ2-6	-	CASKLPTGANVLTF	TGTGCCAGCAAACTACCTACTGGGGCCAACGTCCTGACTTTC
TRBV14	-	TRBJ1-5	-	CASSQSLAGAQHF	TGTGCCAGCAGCCAGTCCCTCGCTGGGGCCCAGCATTTT
TRBV5-1	-	TRBJ2-1	TRBD2	CASSSPSGRARGQYNEQFF	TGCGCCAGCAGCTCGCCTAGCGGGAGGGCCCGAGGACAATACAATGAGCAGTTCTTC
TRBV7-2	-	TRBJ2-1	TRBD2	CASSLGPGGTYNEQFF	TGTGCCAGCAGCTTAGGTCCGGGGGGAACCTACAATGAGCAGTTCTTC
TRBV6-6	-	TRBJ1-1	-	CASSYSTRGAVAFF	TGTGCCAGCAGTTACTCGACACGGGGTGCCGTAGCTTTCTTT
TRBV9	-	TRBJ2-1	-	CASSVTGAGGFNEQFF	TGTGCCAGCAGCGTAACTGGGGCAGGGGGGTTCAATGAGCAGTTCTTC
TRBV6-5	-	TRBJ2-7	-	CASRSPYEQYF	TGTGCCAGCAGATCCCCTTACGAGCAGTACTTC
TRBV5-4	once	TRBJ2-7	-	CASSRTADYEQYF	TGTGCCAGCAGCCGGACAGCAGACTACGAGCAGTACTTC
TRBV5-6	-	TRBJ2-1	-	CASSYKPGSHEQFF	TGTGCCAGCAGCTATAAGCCAGGGTCGCATGAGCAGTTCTTC
TRBV10-2	once	TRBJ1-5	-	CASSGGRPSNQPQHF	TGCGCCAGCAGTGGAGGGCGGCCTAGCAATCAGCCCCAGCATTTT
TRBV2	-	TRBJ2-7	TRBD1	CASRGGQGTQINREQYF	TGTGCCAGCAGGGGGGGACAGGGAACCCAAATAAATCGGGAGCAGTACTTC
TRBV7-3	-	TRBJ2-1	TRBD2	CASSLSFSGRFEQFF	TGTGCCAGCAGCTTAAGCTTTAGCGGGAGATTTGAGCAGTTCTTC
TRBV6-5	-	TRBJ2-7	-	CAAGGPTSYEQYF	TGTGCAGCCGGGGGCCCAACCTCCTACGAGCAGTACTTC
TRBV5-8	-	TRBJ2-3	-	CASPGHSLSSTDTQYF	TGTGCCAGCCCGGGACACTCTTTATCTAGCACAGATACGCAGTATTTT
TRBV6-1	-	TRBJ2-7	TRBD1	CASKTGWVDEQYF	TGTGCCAGCAAGACAGGGTGGGTCGACGAGCAGTACTTC
TRBV5-6	-	TRBJ2-3	-	CASSLDGTLLTDTQYF	TGTGCCAGCAGCTTAGACGGGACTCTACTCACAGATACGCAGTATTTT
TRBV5-6	-	TRBJ2-7	-	CASSSGTGYEQYF	TGTGCCAGCAGCTCTGGGACTGGCTACGAGCAGTACTTC
TRBV6-1	-	TRBJ1-2	-	CASSDRQGRRQLDGYTF	TGTGCCAGCAGTGATAGGCAGGGAAGGAGACAACTTGATGGCTACACCTTC
TRBV6-4	-	TRBJ2-3	TRBD2	CASSPSGPTDTQYF	TGTGCCAGCAGCCCTAGCGGACCCACAGATACGCAGTATTTT
TRBV7-2	-	TRBJ2-1	TRBD2	CASSSLAGVLHEQFF	TGTGCCAGCAGCTCCCTAGCGGGAGTTCTTCATGAGCAGTTCTTC
TRBV12-2	-	TRBJ2-7	-	CASRLQGSYEQYF	TGTGCAAGTCGCTTGCAGGGCTCCTACGAGCAGTACTTC
TRBV6-1	once	TRBJ1-4	-	CASSELDRSGVLFF	TGTGCCAGCAGTGAACTCGACAGGTCCGGAGTACTGTTTTTT
TRBV18	-	TRBJ2-3	TRBD1	CASSPLGGGTDTQYF	TGTGCCAGCTCACCACTAGGGGGCGGCACAGATACGCAGTATTTT
TRBV5-1	few	TRBJ2-3	-	CASSLGTHSTDTQYF	TGCGCCAGCAGCTTAGGGACCCACAGCACAGATACGCAGTATTTT
TRBV6-5	once	TRBJ1-2	-	CASSYSASPGGYTF	TGTGCCAGCAGTTACTCGGCGTCGCCGGGGGGCTACACCTTC
TRBV29-1	once	TRBJ2-7	-	CSACVSTDLEQYF	TGCAGCGCTTGTGTGTCGACTGACCTCGAGCAGTACTTC
TRBV30	-	TRBJ1-4	-	CAWSRGGEKLFF	TGTGCCTGGAGTAGGGGGGGGGAAAAACTGTTTTTT
TRBV6-1	-	TRBJ2-5	TRBD2	CASSEAGTGGPQETQYF	TGTGCCAGCAGTGAAGCCGGGACGGGAGGACCGCAAGAGACCCAGTACTTC
TRBV10-1	-	TRBJ2-3	-	CASSMKGNTQYF	TGCGCCAGCAGTATGAAGGGGAATACGCAGTATTTT
TRBV9	-	TRBJ2-2	TRBD1	CASSVVGRTGGRSTGELFF	TGTGCCAGCAGCGTAGTAGGACGGACAGGGGGTCGAAGTACCGGGGAGCTGTTTTTT
TRBV5-1	once	TRBJ2-7	TRBD1	CASSWGQGSYEQYF	TGCGCCAGCAGCTGGGGACAGGGATCCTACGAGCAGTACTTC
TRBV15	-	TRBJ2-2	TRBD2	CATSRARWSGGRDTGELFF	TGTGCCACCAGCAGAGCTAGGTGGTCGGGCGGGAGGGACACCGGGGAGCTGTTTTTT